Below are 26 T cell receptor beta chains sequenced from a single sample in a study of intratumoral heterogeneity in liver cancer. Assay used: immunoSEQ multiplex PCR; TCRdb lists only in-frame clones, some missing. Of over 20,000 clones in the sample, just under 75% were seen once. The sequencing here drew on tumor-adjacent normal tissue, taken before any cancer treatment. These receptor sequences come from a woman in her 70s with hepatocellular carcinoma.

The chain links TRBV5-6 to TRBJ1-2; no clear D. CDR3 length: 12 residues. The V end lost 0 bases, the J end lost 9 bases, and 9 bases lay between the germline ends. Germline CDR1 is SGHDT and CDR2 is YYEEEE. The DNA for the CDR3 is TGTGCCAGCAGCTTGGTGGGCAGGAGCTACACCTTC. This sequence encodes CASSLVGRSYTF.

This chain links TRBV24-1 with TRBJ2-1; D not certain. The CDR3 consists of 11 residues. V was cut by 2 bases and J by 5 bases, with 0 bases left in between. Germline V gene lookup returns CDR1 KGHDR and CDR2 SFDVKD. CDR3 residues: CATSDYNEQFF. In DNA, the CDR3 is TGTGCCACCAGTGATTACAATGAGCAGTTCTTC.

Comments on this clone: The junction departs from germline at one end; a sequencing error may be responsible. The rearrangement uses TRBV7-7 and TRBJ2-5; 7 positions match TRBD1. Per the germline V gene, CDR1 is SSHAT and CDR2 is FNYEAQ (reference sequence). CDR3 length equals 16 residues. The CDR3: CASSLGGRLGQETQYF. CDR3 nucleotides: TGTGCTAGCAGCTTAGGGGGCCGATTAGGCCAAGAGACCCAGTACTTC.

This clone was observed a few times. The CDR3 DNA reads TGTGCCAGCAGCCTTTCGGATTATGACAAAGCTTTCTTT. Residues: CASSLSDYDKAFF. The chain uses TRBV11-1 and TRBJ1-1; D gene uncertain. Germline CDR1 and CDR2: SGHAT and FQDESV (reference sequence). V was shortened by 5 bases and J by 9 bases, with 16 bases between the two germline ends. CDR3 length: 13 residues.

The gene calls are TRBV7-8 and TRBJ2-7; D is uncertain. This CDR3 has 16 residues. The germline V and J ends were trimmed by 1 base and 0 bases, with 13 bases remaining between them. The germline CDR1 and CDR2 sequences are SGHVS and FQNEAQ. The CDR3 loop is CASSLGGSHSSYEQYF. CDR3 nucleotide sequence: TGTGCCAGCAGCTTAGGCGGCTCCCATAGCTCCTACGAGCAGTACTTC. Supplemented by reference TRBV7-8 and TRBJ2-7, the full variable domain reads GAGVSQSPRYKVAKRGQDVALRCDPISGHVSLFWYQQALGQGPEFLTYFQNEAQLDKSGLPSDRFFAERPEGSVSTLKIQRTQQEDSAVYLCASSLGGSHSSYEQYFGPGTRLTVT.

The V and J genes are TRBV5-1 and TRBJ2-1, with 8 positions matching TRBD2. V trimming: 0 bases; J trimming: 5 bases; junction bases outside the gene matches: 4. Germline CDR1 and CDR2: SGHRS and YFSETQ. This CDR3 comprises 15 residues. The CDR3 coding sequence is TGCGCCAGCAGCTTGGGACTAGCGTATAACAATGAGCAGTTCTTC. Translation gives CASSLGLAYNNEQFF. Variable domain in full (rest from reference TRBV5-1 and TRBJ2-1): KAGVTQTPRYLIKTRGQQVTLSCSPISGHRSVSWYQQTPGQGLQFLFEYFSETQRNKGNFPGRFSGRQFSNSRSEMNVSTLELGDSALYLCASSLGLAYNNEQFFGPGTRLTVL.

The rearrangement links TRBV19 to TRBJ1-5; D uncertain. Trimming removed 1 base at V and 6 bases at J, with 10 bases between. Germline V gene lookup returns CDR1 LNHDA and CDR2 SQIVND (reference sequence). This CDR3 spans 14 amino acids. The DNA of the CDR3 is TGTGCCAGTAGTATAGCGTTAATCGGTCAGCCCCAGCATTTT. The encoded protein is CASSIALIGQPQHF. The variable domain in full, with the rest retrieved from reference TRBV19 and TRBJ1-5, is DGGITQSPKYLFRKEGQNVTLSCEQNLNHDAMYWYRQDPGQGLRLIYYSQIVNDFQKGDIAEGYSVSREKKESFPLTVTSAQKNPTAFYLCASSIALIGQPQHFGDGTRLSIL.

The genes are TRBV5-1 and TRBJ2-2, with TRBD2 matching 14 bases. Germline CDR1 reads SGHRS; CDR2 reads YFSETQ. Trimming at V came to 4 bases and at J to 3 bases, leaving 8 bases not matched to a gene. The CDR3 loop spans 18 amino acids. CDR3 loop: CASSTGLAGVRDTGELFF. CDR3 nucleotides: TGCGCCAGCAGCACGGGACTAGCGGGAGTAAGGGACACCGGGGAGCTGTTTTTT.

The CDR3 nucleotides read TGTGCCACCAGCAGAGATCGTGGGGTCGAGCAGTACTTC. Encoded protein: CATSRDRGVEQYF. The genes are TRBV15 and TRBJ2-7; D is uncertain. Trimming pared 0 bases from V and 6 bases from J, leaving 9 bases between. Germline assignment: CDR1 LNHNV and CDR2 YYDKDF (reference sequence). The CDR3 runs 13 residues. The variable domain in full, completed from reference TRBV15 and TRBJ2-7, reads DAMVIQNPRYQVTQFGKPVTLSCSQTLNHNVMYWYQQKSSQAPKLLFHYYDKDFNNEADTPDNFQSRRPNTSFCFLDIRSPGLGDTAMYLCATSRDRGVEQYFGPGTRLTVT.

This chain joins TRBV6-1 and TRBJ2-7; 9 bases map to TRBD1. CDR3 length: 16 residues. Looked up from germline, CDR1 is MNHNS and CDR2 is SASEGT. V gave up 3 bases and J gave up 3 bases; unmatched junction bases: 9. The CDR3 DNA is TGTGCCAGCAGTGAGTCGGGGACAGGGAGATTCTACGAGCAGTACTTC. This gives the protein CASSESGTGRFYEQYF.

This clone turned up a few times. This chain links TRBV27 with TRBJ2-1, with TRBD2 as a possible D gene (6 bases). V was shortened by 4 bases and J by 2 bases, with 9 bases between the two germline ends. Germline V gene data show CDR1 as MNHEY and CDR2 as SMNVEV (reference sequence). The CDR3 is 14 residues long. The chain's CDR3 is CASSWSSAYNEQFF. CDR3 nucleotides: TGTGCCAGCAGTTGGTCTAGCGCCTACAATGAGCAGTTCTTC.

The rearrangement joins TRBV29-1 to TRBJ2-5, with 9 bases identical to TRBD1. The CDR3 spans 17 residues. J lost 5 bases, V lost 5 bases, and 18 bases had no gene match. CDR1 and CDR2 (germline): SQVTM, ANQGSEA. CDR3 nucleotides: TGCAGCGTTCCGTTGGCAACAGGGGGCTCTGGGGGTGAGACCCAGTACTTC. This encodes CSVPLATGGSGGETQYF.

The CDR3: CASRLGYF. DNA of the CDR3: TGCGCCAGCAGGTTAGGTTACTTC. This rearrangement joins TRBV10-1 to TRBJ2-7; D uncertain. The germline V and J ends were trimmed by 6 bases and 13 bases, with 7 bases remaining between them. Germline CDR1 is WNHNN and CDR2 is SYGVQD (reference sequence). CDR3 length: 8 residues.

V usage is TRBV3-1 (or the pseudogene TRBV3-2) and J usage is TRBJ2-5; D may match TRBD1 or TRBD2 (5 bases each). Trimming stripped 5 bases from V and 9 bases from J, with 10 bases between. CDR3 length equals 11 residues. Per the germline V gene, CDR1 is LGHDT and CDR2 is YNNKEL (reference sequence). CDR3 in DNA: TGTGCCAGCAGCTCCGTGGGGGCCCAGTACTTC. Translation: CASSSVGAQYF.

The chain carries TRBV19 and TRBJ2-1, with D uncertain. The CDR3 has 13 amino acids. V was pared by 0 bases and J by 12 bases, with 12 bases between. The V gene's germline CDR1 is LNHDA and CDR2 SQIVND (reference sequence). The chain's CDR3 is CASSIDDMAAQFF. CDR3 bases: TGTGCCAGTAGTATAGACGACATGGCGGCGCAGTTCTTC.

The rearrangement links TRBV19 to TRBJ2-7; 9 positions match TRBD1. Germline V lookup: CDR1 LNHDA, CDR2 SQIVND (reference sequence). The V segment lost 3 bases and the J segment 6 bases; nucleotides outside the gene matches: 0. CDR3 length equals 12 residues. CDR3 bases: TGTGCCAGTAGTATGACAGGGGGCGAGCAGTACTTC. Its protein product is CASSMTGGEQYF. The whole variable domain, filled in from reference TRBV19 and TRBJ2-7, reads DGGITQSPKYLFRKEGQNVTLSCEQNLNHDAMYWYRQDPGQGLRLIYYSQIVNDFQKGDIAEGYSVSREKKESFPLTVTSAQKNPTAFYLCASSMTGGEQYFGPGTRLTVT.

The chain joins TRBV7-9 to TRBJ2-3; 8 bases are a match to TRBD1. The CDR3 totals 14 residues. Trimming cost V 6 bases and J 6 bases; bases outside gene matches: 8. Germline CDR1 SEHNR, CDR2 FQNEAQ (reference sequence). This CDR3 is CASRRGQGVDTQYF. The CDR3 coding sequence is TGTGCCAGCAGACGAGGACAGGGCGTCGATACGCAGTATTTT.

This clone was seen a few times. V and J are TRBV30 and TRBJ1-5; maybe TRBD1 (5 bases). The CDR3 runs to 13 residues. Between the trimmed V and J ends, which lost 2 bases and 5 bases, there was a span of 10 bases. Germline V gives CDR1 GTSNPN, CDR2 SVGIG (reference sequence). CDR3 nucleotides: TGTGCCTGGAGTTTAGGGGATTATCAGCCCCAGCATTTT. Translating gives CAWSLGDYQPQHF.

This clone has just a few counts. The chain recombines TRBV28 with TRBJ2-5; 15 bases fit TRBD2. The V segment lost 6 bases and the J segment 1 base; nucleotides outside the gene matches: 12. The germline gives CDR1 MDHEN, CDR2 SYDVKM. The CDR3 is 19 amino acids. The CDR3 here is CASSPLTGTSGRPQETQYF. Here the CDR3 DNA reads TGTGCCAGCAGCCCTCTAACCGGGACTAGCGGGAGGCCCCAAGAGACCCAGTACTTC.

This clone was found a few times. This chain uses TRBV7-3 with TRBJ2-7, with 7 bases identical to TRBD1. This CDR3 comprises 17 residues. Germline-derived CDR1 and CDR2 are SGHTA and FQGTGA. V was pared by 2 bases and J by 1 base, with 11 bases of the junction left unmatched. CDR3 coding DNA: TGTGCCAGCAGCTTAGATCCGACGGGACAGTCTTCCTACGAGCAGTACTTC. It encodes CASSLDPTGQSSYEQYF.

This clone was detected once. V usage is TRBV29-1 and J usage is TRBJ2-1, with D maybe TRBD1 (5 bases). The CDR3 length is 13 residues. Trimming removed 5 bases at V and 6 bases at J, with 14 bases between. CDR1 and CDR2 from the germline V gene are SQVTM and ANQGSEA. CDR3 amino acids: CSVSQGRANEQFF. DNA for the CDR3: TGCAGCGTTTCCCAAGGCAGGGCCAATGAGCAGTTCTTC.

Concerning this clone itself: This sample also contains other DNA sequences that code for the same CDR3. The V call is TRBV6-5, the J call TRBJ1-1; D may be TRBD1 (5 bases). CDR1 is MNHEY and CDR2 is SVGAGI in the germline V gene. The germline V and J ends were trimmed by 2 bases and 5 bases, with 9 bases remaining between them. This CDR3 spans 13 amino acids. The CDR3 region is CASSYGRGTEAFF. The CDR3 DNA reads as TGTGCCAGCAGTTACGGGAGGGGAACTGAAGCTTTCTTT.

This clone showed up just a few times. This chain links TRBV28 with TRBJ2-7; D is perhaps TRBD1 (5 bases). V lost 4 bases and J lost 5, with 27 bases in between. This CDR3 region has 18 residues. Germline CDR1 reads MDHEN; CDR2 reads SYDVKM. CDR3 sequence: CASSSPSGRARVVNEQYF. DNA of the CDR3: TGTGCCAGCAGTTCACCTTCCGGCAGGGCAAGGGTGGTCAACGAGCAGTACTTC.

This sequence joins TRBV2 and TRBJ2-2, with D maybe TRBD2 (5 bases). This CDR3 has 13 amino acids. From germline, CDR1 is SNHLY and CDR2 FYNNEI. Trimming took off 8 bases at V and 7 bases at J, with 14 bases between the two ends. The chain's CDR3 is CASEASWGGELFF. Here the CDR3 DNA reads TGTGCCAGCGAAGCTAGCTGGGGCGGGGAGCTGTTTTTT. Full variable domain (outside the CDR3, taken from reference TRBV2 and TRBJ2-2): EPEVTQTPSHQVTQMGQEVILRCVPISNHLYFYWYRQILGQKVEFLVSFYNNEISEKSEIFDDQFSVERPDGSNFTLKIRSTKLEDSAMYFCASEASWGGELFFGEGSRLTVL.

The chain carries TRBV3-1 (or the pseudogene TRBV3-2) and TRBJ1-2; D is ambiguous. CDR1 LGHDT and CDR2 YNNKEL come from the germline V gene (reference sequence). This CDR3 has 12 residues. V lost 4 bases, J lost 8 bases, and 11 bases lay in between. The DNA for the CDR3 is TGTGCCAGCAGCCCTACTGGGGTGGGCTACACCTTC. Protein product: CASSPTGVGYTF.

V and J are TRBV28 and TRBJ1-1, with TRBD1 as a possible D gene (5 bases). The ends were cut back, 5 bases at V and 4 bases at J, with 14 bases in the middle. There are 14 residues in the CDR3. The germline V gene encodes CDR1 MDHEN and CDR2 SYDVKM. Here the CDR3 DNA reads TGTGCCAGCAGTACAATCGAAACAGGCACTGAAGCTTTCTTT. As protein: CASSTIETGTEAFF.